The 29 T cell receptor beta chains below come from one sample, sequenced in a study of technical replicates of blood from a few donors. Sequenced by immunoSEQ multiplex PCR; TCRdb stores in-frame clones only, minus some. The sample includes tens of thousands of clones, around 89% of them seen just once. Sequenced input: T cells isolated from PBMCs. The receptors come from a human donor in good health.

This clone appeared once. V gene TRBV11-1 combines with J gene TRBJ2-1; no clear D gene. This CDR3 has 16 amino acids. Germline V gene sequence: CDR1 SGHAT, CDR2 FQDESV (reference sequence). V was shortened by 5 bases and J by 1 base, with 15 bases between the two germline ends. CDR3 DNA: TGTGCCAGCAGCCGAGTTGCGGCACCATCCTACAATGAGCAGTTCTTC. Encoded protein: CASSRVAAPSYNEQFF.

The J gene is TRBJ1-2, the V gene TRBV7-2; 8 bases fit TRBD1. This CDR3 region has 15 residues. The ends lost 3 bases at V and 8 bases at J; junction bases unmatched: 11. Germline loops: CDR1 SGHTA, CDR2 FQGNSA. CDR3 region: CASSFLTGGGEGYTF. The CDR3 DNA reads as TGTGCCAGCAGCTTCCTTACAGGGGGTGGGGAGGGCTACACCTTC.

The chain has TRBV5-5 and TRBJ1-2, with a weak D call TRBD1 (6 bases). V shed 7 bases and J shed 3 bases, with 10 bases lying between them. The length of the CDR3 is 12 residues. Germline V gene lookup returns CDR1 SGHKS and CDR2 YYEKEE (reference sequence). Here the CDR3 DNA reads TGTGCCAGCGCGGGGGCCTACTATGGCTACACCTTC. Translating gives CASAGAYYGYTF. The full variable domain, in which reference TRBV5-5 and TRBJ1-2 provide the parts outside the CDR3, is DAGVTQSPTHLIKTRGQQVTLRCSPISGHKSVSWYQQVLGQGPQFIFQYYEKEERGRGNFPDRFSARQFPNYSSELNVNALLLGDSALYLCASAGAYYGYTFGSGTRLTVV.

The rearrangement joins TRBV9 to TRBJ2-5, with 10 bases that match TRBD2. The V gene's germline CDR1 is SGDLS and CDR2 YYNGEE. The CDR3 extends over 16 amino acids. The V and J ends lost 3 bases and 0 bases, in that order; junction bases with no gene match: 5. This chain's CDR3 is CASSGLLAGYQETQYF. The CDR3 DNA sequence: TGTGCCAGCAGCGGTTTACTAGCGGGGTACCAAGAGACCCAGTACTTC.

This sequence joins TRBV4-1 and TRBJ1-2; 7 positions agree with TRBD1. Per germline, CDR1 MGHRA and CDR2 YSYEKL. CDR3 length: 16 residues. V gave up 5 bases and J gave up 1 base; unmatched junction bases: 10. CDR3 protein: CASSAPRDSSNYGYTF. As DNA, the CDR3 is TGCGCCAGCAGCGCCCCTCGGGACAGCAGTAACTATGGCTACACCTTC.

V gene TRBV6-6 combines with J gene TRBJ2-7; 11 bases agree with TRBD2. The germline CDR1 and CDR2 sequences are MNHNY and SVGAGI (reference sequence). The CDR3 runs to 15 residues. V shed 5 bases and J 2 bases; nucleotides not matched to a gene: 5. CDR3 sequence (DNA): TGTGCCAGCAGTCAACTAGCGGGAGTCACCTACGAGCAGTACTTC. Translated, it gives CASSQLAGVTYEQYF.

This rearrangement joins TRBV9 to TRBJ2-7; D possibly corresponds to TRBD2 (5 bases). Germline lookup yields CDR1 SGDLS and CDR2 YYNGEE. V was clipped by 0 bases and J by 2 bases, with 9 bases between them. The CDR3 extends over 14 amino acids. CDR3 amino acids: CASSVGECTYEQYF. The CDR3 region has the DNA TGTGCCAGCAGCGTAGGGGAGTGTACCTACGAGCAGTACTTC.

J is TRBJ2-1 and V is TRBV6-1; 9 bases align to TRBD1. The trim removed 3 bases at V and 7 bases at J, leaving 10 bases unmatched. The length of the CDR3 is 16 residues. Germline assignment: CDR1 MNHNS and CDR2 SASEGT. The DNA of the CDR3 is TGTGCCAGCAGTGACCGGAGACAGGGGGACTGGAATGAGCAGTTCTTC. Amino acids: CASSDRRQGDWNEQFF.

The rearrangement links TRBV7-2 to TRBJ2-1, with D maybe TRBD2 (5 bases). Germline-derived CDR1 and CDR2 are SGHTA and FQGNSA. CDR3 length: 15 amino acids. With 3 bases removed from V and 6 bases from J, the gap between germline ends came to 15 bases. The CDR3 DNA reads as TGTGCCAGCAGCTTGGGGAGCGCGGTTCTCAATGAGCAGTTCTTC. Translation: CASSLGSAVLNEQFF.

The V and J genes are TRBV7-2 and TRBJ1-1; 7 bases align to TRBD1. Trimming cost V 5 bases and J 4 bases; bases outside gene matches: 4. The CDR3 length is 13 residues. From germline, CDR1 is SGHTA and CDR2 FQGNSA. The CDR3 here is CASSQDRITEAFF. The DNA for the CDR3 is TGTGCCAGCAGCCAGGACAGGATCACTGAAGCTTTCTTT.

The chain has TRBV11-3 and TRBJ1-1; the D is unclear. The CDR3 loop spans 13 amino acids. The germline gives CDR1 SGHNT, CDR2 YENEEA. The V end was cut by 3 bases, the J end by 6 bases, with 11 bases between. CDR3 DNA: TGTGCCAGCAGCTTTACGGGAGGTTCTGAAGCTTTCTTT. Protein: CASSFTGGSEAFF.

The rearrangement links TRBV19 to TRBJ1-2; TRBD1 matches at 12 bases. The CDR3 consists of 15 residues. Germline V CDR1 and CDR2: LNHDA, SQIVND (reference sequence). After removal of 9 bases from V and 5 bases from J, the junction contained 10 bases not matched to a gene. Written as DNA, the CDR3 is TGTGCCAGCTTACCGGGACAGGGGGCACATTATGGCTACACCTTC. Its protein product is CASLPGQGAHYGYTF.

The chain is built from TRBV6-1 and TRBJ1-2; D is perhaps TRBD1 (6 bases). V lost 10 bases, J lost 4 bases, and 22 bases lay in between. The CDR3 totals 15 residues. Germline lookup yields CDR1 MNHNS and CDR2 SASEGT. CDR3 nucleotides: TGTGCCACCTTGGGAGGGGGTTTGGAGATCTATGGCTACACCTTC. It yields the protein CATLGGGLEIYGYTF.

This chain links TRBV9 with TRBJ2-5; D ambiguous. Germline V gives CDR1 SGDLS, CDR2 YYNGEE. Trimming removed 1 base at V and 2 bases at J, with 6 bases between. The CDR3 sequence is 13 residues long. The CDR3 coding sequence is TGTGCCAGCAGCGTATCCCCGCAAGAGACCCAGTACTTC. Its translation is CASSVSPQETQYF.

V and J are TRBV9 and TRBJ2-7; a weak D match, TRBD2 (5 bases). Per germline, CDR1 SGDLS and CDR2 YYNGEE. V lost 4 bases to trimming and J lost 2 bases, with 13 bases between them. The length of the CDR3 is 14 residues. The CDR3 bases are TGTGCCAGCAGCCCAAGCGGCCTCCCCTACGAGCAGTACTTC. Translation: CASSPSGLPYEQYF.

This clone came up once. The DNA for the CDR3 is TGTGCCAGCAGTTCTTACAGGGGTGGCTACACCTTC. It codes for CASSSYRGGYTF. The chain recombines TRBV6-5 with TRBJ1-2, with TRBD1 identical over 7 bases. The length of the CDR3 is 12 residues. The junction had 3 bases not matched to a gene; V was cut back by 4 bases and J by 7 bases. CDR1 and CDR2 (germline): MNHEY, SVGAGI.

The chain has TRBV18 and TRBJ2-6; 7 nucleotides agree with TRBD1. V trimming: 4 bases; J trimming: 0 bases; junction bases outside the gene matches: 6. The CDR3 consists of 17 residues. Looked up from germline, CDR1 is KGHSH and CDR2 is LQKENI. The CDR3 sequence is CASSQTGPTSGANVLTF. The CDR3 DNA reads TGTGCCAGCTCACAGACAGGGCCTACCTCTGGGGCCAACGTCCTGACTTTC.

The chain combines TRBV9 with TRBJ2-2, with D uncertain. Germline V gene lookup returns CDR1 SGDLS and CDR2 YYNGEE. The CDR3 has 12 residues. V dropped 5 bases and J dropped 5 bases, with 7 bases sitting between them. The CDR3 DNA is TGTGCCAGCAGTCTTAATACCGGGGAGCTGTTTTTT. Residues: CASSLNTGELFF. Based on the CDR3 plus reference TRBV9 and TRBJ2-2, the full variable domain is DSGVTQTPKHLITATGQRVTLRCSPRSGDLSVYWYQQSLDQGLQFLIQYYNGEERAKGNILERFSAQQFPDLHSELNLSSLELGDSALYFCASSLNTGELFFGEGSRLTVL.

The chain couples TRBV9 to TRBJ1-1, with unresolved D. Trimming removed 0 bases from V and 0 bases from J, with 3 bases in between. This CDR3 comprises 13 residues. Germline assignment: CDR1 SGDLS and CDR2 YYNGEE. CDR3 residues: CASSVAVNTEAFF. The DNA of the CDR3 is TGTGCCAGCAGCGTAGCGGTGAACACTGAAGCTTTCTTT.

The chain joins TRBV6-5 to TRBJ1-2; possibly TRBD1 for D (6 bases). V shed 2 bases and J shed 5 bases, with 9 bases lying between them. Germline V lookup: CDR1 MNHEY, CDR2 SVGAGI. CDR3 length equals 13 residues. CDR3 sequence (DNA): TGTGCCAGCAGTTACCCCCAGGGGTATGGCTACACCTTC. As protein: CASSYPQGYGYTF.

The chain uses TRBV7-2 and TRBJ1-4, with 7 bases lining up with TRBD1. The CDR3 loop spans 12 amino acids. The V gene's germline CDR1 is SGHTA and CDR2 FQGNSA. The J segment lost 13 bases and the V segment lost 2 bases, leaving 4 bases of the junction unmatched. This CDR3 is CASSLWDRPLFF. The CDR3 nucleotides read TGTGCCAGCAGCTTATGGGACAGACCACTGTTTTTT.

This chain joins TRBV9 and TRBJ2-2, with TRBD2 as a possible D gene (5 bases). Germline values: CDR1 SGDLS, CDR2 YYNGEE. Trimming shortened V by 1 base and J by 4 bases, and 11 bases separated the two germline ends. This CDR3 is 15 amino acids long. The CDR3 is CASSVKRELTGELFF. The CDR3 nucleotides are TGTGCCAGCAGCGTAAAAAGGGAGCTCACCGGGGAGCTGTTTTTT.

This chain links TRBV7-3 with TRBJ1-2; D is possibly TRBD1 (6 bases). V lost 5 bases, J lost 7 bases, and 17 bases lay in between. This CDR3 has 14 amino acids. Germline loops: CDR1 SGHTA, CDR2 FQGTGA. The CDR3 nucleotides are TGTGCCAGCAGCACAGGGACCGCGATTGGTGGCTACACCTTC. Translated: CASSTGTAIGGYTF. The whole variable domain, filled in from reference TRBV7-3 and TRBJ1-2, reads GAGVSQTPSNKVTEKGKYVELRCDPISGHTALYWYRQSLGQGPEFLIYFQGTGAADDSGLPNDRFFAVRPEGSVSTLKIQRTERGDSAVYLCASSTGTAIGGYTFGSGTRLTVV.

The rearrangement links TRBV6-5 to TRBJ2-5; 11 nucleotides agree with TRBD2. V dropped 4 bases and J dropped 5; count of bases not matched to a gene: 9. Germline-derived CDR1 and CDR2 are MNHEY and SVGAGI. This CDR3 comprises 16 residues. CDR3 protein: CASSSLSGRAGETQYF. The CDR3 nucleotides are TGTGCCAGCAGTTCCCTTAGCGGGAGGGCCGGGGAGACCCAGTACTTC.

The V gene is TRBV4-2, the J gene TRBJ2-1, with 7 bases fitting TRBD2. With V trimmed by 4 bases and J by 7 bases, 13 bases remained unmatched. The CDR3 has 16 amino acids. CDR1 is LGHNA and CDR2 is YNFKEQ in the germline V gene. This CDR3 reads CASSRMAGVMVNEQFF. Here the CDR3 DNA reads TGTGCCAGCAGCCGTATGGCGGGAGTAATGGTGAATGAGCAGTTCTTC.

Of note for this clone: Germline and junction disagree at one end, which may indicate a read error. This rearrangement joins TRBV11-1 to TRBJ2-7, with TRBD2 identical over 10 bases. This CDR3 spans 15 amino acids. Germline V gene lookup returns CDR1 SGHAT and CDR2 FQDESV (reference sequence). CDR3 DNA: TGTGCCAGCAGCCTAGCGGGAGCTACATCCTACGAGCAGTACTTC. The encoded protein is CASSLAGATSYEQYF.

This clone has just one count. The chain is built from TRBV7-8 and TRBJ2-7, with TRBD1 matching over 8 bases. Trimming took 5 bases from V and 2 from J; bases not matched to a gene: 8. The CDR3 totals 15 residues. Germline lookup yields CDR1 SGHVS and CDR2 FQNEAQ. This chain's CDR3 is CASSPHRTGPYEQYF. CDR3 in DNA: TGTGCCAGCAGCCCACACCGGACAGGGCCCTACGAGCAGTACTTC.

The V call is TRBV18, the J call TRBJ1-1; D unclear. V lost 3 bases and J 6 bases, leaving 14 bases between the germline ends. Germline assignment: CDR1 KGHSH and CDR2 LQKENI. CDR3 size: 14 residues. CDR3 loop: CASSPSWASAEAFF. CDR3 coding DNA: TGTGCCAGCTCACCTTCGTGGGCATCCGCTGAAGCTTTCTTT.

This chain uses TRBV6-5 with TRBJ1-2; 8 bases agree with TRBD1. Germline V gene sequence: CDR1 MNHEY, CDR2 SVGAGI. Trimming took 5 bases from V and 2 from J; bases not matched to a gene: 4. CDR3 length equals 14 residues. The CDR3 DNA sequence: TGTGCCAGCAGTCCGGCAGGGGGCAACTATGGCTACACCTTC. Encoded protein: CASSPAGGNYGYTF.